These 31 T cell receptor beta chains came from one sample sequenced in a study of shared clonotypes between healthy human individuals. The assay was immunoSEQ multiplex PCR, and TCRdb's table has in-frame clones only and misses some. This sample carries more than 850,000 clones, 70% to 80% of them seen once, and the ten largest clones take 0.52%. The sample was memory CD4+ T cells from PBMCs. Subset defined: CD45RA-negative fraction. All receptors come from a man aged 18 to 29 in good health. Some clones in this sample may be carry-over from other donors' samples.

This clone appeared a single time. The chain joins TRBV10-3 to TRBJ1-5; perhaps TRBD1 as D (5 bases). CDR1 and CDR2 (germline): ENHRY, SYGVKD. The CDR3 covers 15 residues. Trimming left V 0 bases short and J 5 bases short, with 11 bases between. Here the CDR3 DNA reads TGTGCCATCAGTGAGTCGACGGGGGACCATCAGCCCCAGCATTTT. As protein: CAISESTGDHQPQHF.

CDR3 amino acids: CASSLIARTSGTETQYF. CDR3 DNA sequence: TGTGCCAGCAGCTTAATCGCCCGGACTAGTGGGACGGAGACCCAGTACTTC. The chain employs TRBV7-9 and TRBJ2-5; 7 nucleotides line up with TRBD2. Looked up from germline, CDR1 is SEHNR and CDR2 is FQNEAQ (reference sequence). The CDR3 has 17 amino acids. V trimming: 2 bases; J trimming: 5 bases; junction bases outside the gene matches: 14.

This CDR3 is CASSPRTGPSTDTQYF. DNA of the CDR3: TGTGCCAGCAGCCCCCGGACAGGGCCGAGCACAGATACGCAGTATTTT. The rearrangement uses TRBV7-8 and TRBJ2-3; 8 bases agree with TRBD1. The germline V gene has CDR1 SGHVS and CDR2 FQNEAQ. The CDR3 length is 16 residues. J gave up 0 bases and V 5 bases, and 7 bases lay outside the gene matches.

The rearrangement uses TRBV2 and TRBJ2-3, with D perhaps being TRBD1 or TRBD2 (6 bases each). V was cut by 6 bases and J by 0 bases, with 16 bases left in between. CDR3 size: 16 residues. Per the germline V gene, CDR1 is SNHLY and CDR2 is FYNNEI. CDR3 residues: CASSATGASSTDTQYF. In DNA, the CDR3 is TGTGCCAGCAGCGCGACGGGGGCATCCAGCACAGATACGCAGTATTTT.

V is TRBV28 and J is TRBJ2-1, with D tentatively TRBD1 (6 bases). From germline, CDR1 is MDHEN and CDR2 SYDVKM. The CDR3 is made up of 16 amino acids. V was cut by 8 bases and J by 0 bases, with 17 bases left in between. CDR3 DNA: TGTGCCAGCGAGTCCTTAGGACAGTTCTCCTACAATGAGCAGTTCTTC. It translates to CASESLGQFSYNEQFF.

The V and J genes are TRBV5-8 and TRBJ1-1; the D is unclear. CDR1 is SGHTS and CDR2 is YDEGEE in the germline V gene. V lost 1 base to trimming and J lost 6 bases, with 16 bases between them. This CDR3 is built from 15 residues. This CDR3 is CASSLWSGVGAEAFF. The CDR3 DNA reads as TGTGCCAGCAGCTTGTGGAGCGGGGTCGGAGCTGAAGCTTTCTTT.

This chain connects TRBV29-1 to TRBJ2-2; D may be TRBD1 (6 bases). Trimming removed 5 bases at V and 1 base at J, with 8 bases between. The V gene's germline CDR1 is SQVTM and CDR2 ANQGSEA. The CDR3 extends over 13 amino acids. The CDR3 nucleotides are TGCAGCGTTAGGACAGTGAACACCGGGGAGCTGTTTTTT. Amino acids: CSVRTVNTGELFF.

J is TRBJ2-7 and V is TRBV21-1; the table's D call, TRBD2, has no DNA check behind it. TRBV21-1 is listed as a pseudogene. The CDR3 consists of 15 residues. CDR3 nucleotides: TGTGCCAGCAGCAAAGCGAATAGCGGATCCTACGAGCAGTACTTC. It translates to CASSKANSGSYEQYF.

The chain recombines TRBV6-1 with TRBJ2-1; the D is unclear. The germline V and J ends were trimmed by 4 bases and 4 bases, with 8 bases remaining between them. The CDR3 runs 13 residues. Per germline, CDR1 MNHNS and CDR2 SASEGT. This chain's CDR3 is CASSGDGYNEQFF. The CDR3 nucleotides are TGTGCCAGCAGTGGAGACGGGTACAATGAGCAGTTCTTC.

The V and J genes are TRBV6-5 and TRBJ1-3; possible D gene TRBD1, 5 bases. Germline V CDR1 and CDR2: MNHEY, SVGAGI. Trimming took 6 bases from V and 2 from J, leaving 11 bases between them. CDR3 size: 14 residues. The CDR3 coding sequence is TGTGCCAGCAGAAGGGACGGAACTGGAAACACCATATATTTT. Translated: CASRRDGTGNTIYF.

This clone was observed once. The genes are TRBV6-5 and TRBJ2-1; 12 bases match TRBD1. CDR3 length equals 16 residues. Germline CDR1 reads MNHEY; CDR2 reads SVGAGI. V shed 1 base, J shed 7 bases, and the junction held 5 bases outside the gene matches. The CDR3 DNA sequence: TGTGCCAGCAGTTACTACCGGGACAGGGGGCTTAATGAGCAGTTCTTC. Its protein is CASSYYRDRGLNEQFF.

The rearrangement joins TRBV5-4 to TRBJ2-2, with D maybe TRBD2 (5 bases). The V end was cut by 0 bases, the J end by 1 base, with 10 bases between. Per germline, CDR1 SGHNT and CDR2 YYREEE (reference sequence). The CDR3 is made up of 16 amino acids. CDR3 residues: CASSLGRAGNTGELFF. CDR3 DNA sequence: TGTGCCAGCAGCTTGGGTCGGGCGGGGAACACCGGGGAGCTGTTTTTT.

The gene calls are TRBV29-1 and TRBJ1-5; 7 bases map to TRBD1. The trim removed 4 bases at V and 0 bases at J, leaving 6 bases unmatched. Per germline, CDR1 SQVTM and CDR2 ANQGSEA. There are 15 residues in the CDR3. CDR3 amino acids: CSVGFTGDSNQPQHF. The CDR3 region has the DNA TGCAGCGTTGGGTTTACAGGGGATAGCAATCAGCCCCAGCATTTT.

V gene TRBV5-1 combines with J gene TRBJ2-7; D tentatively reads TRBD1 or TRBD2 (5 bases each). CDR1 and CDR2 from the germline V gene are SGHRS and YFSETQ. The CDR3 spans 15 residues. The V end lost 3 bases, the J end lost 6 bases, and 19 bases lay between the germline ends. The CDR3 DNA is TGCGCCAGCAGCTGGAGTGGTACCCAGGGAGCCGAGCAGTACTTC. Translation gives CASSWSGTQGAEQYF.

This chain uses TRBV28 with TRBJ1-1, with D perhaps matching TRBD1 (5 bases). Germline V gene lookup returns CDR1 MDHEN and CDR2 SYDVKM. The CDR3 runs 15 residues. Trimming left V 3 bases short and J 1 base short, with 12 bases between. This CDR3 reads CASSFPDSKNTEAFF. For the CDR3, the DNA is TGTGCCAGCAGTTTCCCCGACAGCAAGAACACTGAAGCTTTCTTT.

The CDR3 loop is CASGGQGLGYGYTF. For the CDR3, the DNA is TGTGCCAGCGGCGGACAGGGGTTGGGCTATGGCTACACCTTC. The chain combines TRBV11-2 with TRBJ1-2, with 9 bases lining up with TRBD1. This CDR3 is built from 14 residues. Germline CDR1 SGHAT, CDR2 FQNNGV. The V and J ends lost 8 bases and 4 bases, in that order; junction bases with no gene match: 8.

This chain uses TRBV11-2 with TRBJ2-3; D assignment may be TRBD1 or TRBD2 (7 bases each). The CDR3 length is 14 residues. The germline V gene encodes CDR1 SGHAT and CDR2 FQNNGV. With 1 base removed from V and 8 bases from J, the gap between germline ends came to 13 bases. CDR3 residues: CASSLGQGGRTQYF. The CDR3 DNA sequence: TGTGCCAGCAGCTTAGGGCAGGGGGGGCGTACGCAGTATTTT.

This clone was detected once. The chain joins TRBV18 to TRBJ2-7; tentative D call: TRBD1 (6 bases). Germline V CDR1 and CDR2: KGHSH, LQKENI. This CDR3 comprises 14 residues. Trimming shortened V by 3 bases and J by 4 bases, and 13 bases separated the two germline ends. Here the CDR3 reads CASSPSGDAYEQYF. CDR3 nucleotides: TGTGCCAGCTCACCCTCAGGGGACGCTTACGAGCAGTACTTC.

The genes are TRBV25-1 and TRBJ2-4, with no clear D. Germline assignment: CDR1 MGHDK and CDR2 SYGVNS. With 3 bases removed from V and 7 bases from J, the gap between germline ends came to 7 bases. The CDR3 is made up of 12 amino acids. CDR3 nucleotides: TGTGCCAGCAGTGACTCGGGTAACATTCAGTACTTC. Protein: CASSDSGNIQYF.

The chain employs TRBV7-9 and TRBJ2-3; the D gene is possibly TRBD2 (6 bases). Trimming took off 2 bases at V and 2 bases at J, with 11 bases between the two ends. Per the germline V gene, CDR1 is SEHNR and CDR2 is FQNEAQ (reference sequence). This CDR3 is built from 15 residues. CDR3 nucleotides: TGTGCCAGCAGCTTAATGGCGGGGTCCACAGATACGCAGTATTTT. Amino acid sequence: CASSLMAGSTDTQYF.

This clone has only one observation. This chain links TRBV28 with TRBJ2-1, with 8 bases identical to TRBD2. The CDR3 covers 15 residues. Germline lookup yields CDR1 MDHEN and CDR2 SYDVKM. J gave up 12 bases and V 5 bases, and 15 bases lay outside the gene matches. The CDR3, as DNA: TGTGCCAGCAGTGGCCGAGGGGCGGGAGGATCAAGGCAGTTCTTC. This translates into CASSGRGAGGSRQFF.

The chain uses TRBV7-9 and TRBJ2-1, with a possible D match to TRBD1 (6 bases). Per the germline V gene, CDR1 is SEHNR and CDR2 is FQNEAQ (reference sequence). V was trimmed by 5 bases and J by 3 bases, leaving 11 bases between them. The length of the CDR3 is 14 residues. The CDR3 spells CASSRDIGYNEQFF. As DNA, the CDR3 is TGTGCCAGCAGCCGGGACATCGGCTACAATGAGCAGTTCTTC. The full variable domain, with the rest looked up from reference TRBV7-9 and TRBJ2-1, is DTGVSQNPRHKITKRGQNVTFRCDPISEHNRLYWYRQTLGQGPEFLTYFQNEAQLEKSRLLSDRFSAERPKGSFSTLEIQRTEQGDSAMYLCASSRDIGYNEQFFGPGTRLTVL.

The V call is TRBV19, the J call TRBJ2-5, with D perhaps matching TRBD2 (5 bases). The length of the CDR3 is 14 residues. Germline-derived CDR1 and CDR2 are LNHDA and SQIVND (reference sequence). Deletions cut 3 bases from V and 0 bases from J, with 8 bases between. This CDR3 is CASSIQTNQETQYF. Written as DNA, the CDR3 is TGTGCCAGTAGTATCCAGACTAACCAAGAGACCCAGTACTTC.

The gene calls are TRBV11-3 and TRBJ1-1, with TRBD1 as a possible D gene (6 bases). Germline V gene sequence: CDR1 SGHNT, CDR2 YENEEA. Trimming stripped 0 bases from V and 5 bases from J, with 7 bases between. The CDR3 contains 13 residues. In nucleotides, the CDR3 is TGTGCCAGCAGCTTAGAAGGGGGGACTGAAGCTTTCTTT. This sequence encodes CASSLEGGTEAFF.

Regarding this clone: A much larger clone differs by one base, so this may be a read error. Within the sample, other DNA sequences also encode this same CDR3. This chain connects TRBV12-5 to TRBJ2-3, with 9 bases aligning to TRBD1. Looked up from germline, CDR1 is LGHNT and CDR2 is FRNRAP. Trimming took 1 base from V and 1 from J; bases not matched to a gene: 0. CDR3 length: 15 amino acids. The DNA of the CDR3 is TGTGCTAGTGGTTTGGGGACAGGGGGCACAGATACGCAGTATTTT. It yields the protein CASGLGTGGTDTQYF.

This chain uses TRBV28 with TRBJ2-1; 9 bases align to TRBD2. V lost 2 bases and J lost 7; bases outside the gene matches: 6. This CDR3 contains 15 residues. CDR1 and CDR2 (germline): MDHEN, SYDVKM. CDR3 DNA sequence: TGTGCCAGCAGTTTAGCGGGAGGGAGGGTAAATGAGCAGTTCTTC. This codes for CASSLAGGRVNEQFF.

The rearrangement links TRBV5-1 to TRBJ1-4; a weak D match, TRBD1 (5 bases). Trimming removed 4 bases from V and 4 bases from J, with 17 bases in between. The CDR3 contains 16 residues. The germline gives CDR1 SGHRS, CDR2 YFSETQ. The chain's CDR3 is CASSLNAGTNNEKLFF. The CDR3 bases are TGCGCCAGCAGCCTAAATGCCGGGACCAATAATGAAAAACTGTTTTTT.

This clone has only a few counts. The chain uses TRBV7-2 and TRBJ1-1; no clear D. Germline V CDR1 and CDR2: SGHTA, FQGNSA. V dropped 1 base and J dropped 0 bases, with 9 bases sitting between them. This CDR3 has 15 amino acids. CDR3 bases: TGTGCCAGCAGCTTAGGCCGACTGATGAACACTGAAGCTTTCTTT. Its protein is CASSLGRLMNTEAFF.

This rearrangement joins TRBV4-1 to TRBJ2-4; D gene uncertain. V lost 0 bases, J lost 1 base, and 13 bases lay in between. The germline gives CDR1 MGHRA, CDR2 YSYEKL. This CDR3 region has 17 residues. This CDR3 is CASSQDLQLRAKNIQYF. In DNA form, the CDR3 reads TGCGCCAGCAGCCAAGATCTACAGCTCAGGGCCAAAAACATTCAGTACTTC.

The chain combines TRBV18 with TRBJ2-3, with 7 bases lining up with TRBD1. The germline V gene encodes CDR1 KGHSH and CDR2 LQKENI. CDR3 length: 15 residues. The V and J ends lost 2 bases and 1 base, in that order; junction bases with no gene match: 3. CDR3 nucleotides: TGTGCCAGCTCACCAGCCACAGGGGGCACAGATACGCAGTATTTT. This gives the protein CASSPATGGTDTQYF.

This clone was counted at least ten times. The chain links TRBV5-1 to TRBJ2-1, with 13 bases identical to TRBD2. The V and J ends lost 4 bases and 8 bases, in that order; junction bases with no gene match: 9. Per the germline V gene, CDR1 is SGHRS and CDR2 is YFSETQ. The CDR3 sequence is 16 residues long. CDR3 protein: CASSVRTSGSQDEQFF. The CDR3 nucleotides read TGCGCCAGCAGCGTTCGGACTAGCGGGAGTCAGGATGAGCAGTTCTTC.